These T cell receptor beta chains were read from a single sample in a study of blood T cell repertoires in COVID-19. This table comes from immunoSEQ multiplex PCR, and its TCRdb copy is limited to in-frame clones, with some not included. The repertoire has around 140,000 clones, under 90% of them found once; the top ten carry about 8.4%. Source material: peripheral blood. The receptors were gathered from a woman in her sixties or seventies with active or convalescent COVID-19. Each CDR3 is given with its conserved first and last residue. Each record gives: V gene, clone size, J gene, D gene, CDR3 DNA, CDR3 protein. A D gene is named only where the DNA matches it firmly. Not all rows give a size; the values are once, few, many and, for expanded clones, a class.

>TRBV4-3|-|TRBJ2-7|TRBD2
TGCGCCAGCAGCCAAGGTCTAGCGGGATACGAGCAGTACTTC
CASSQGLAGYEQYF
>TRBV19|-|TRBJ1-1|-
TGTGCCAGTAGTACAGGGACATACACTGAAGCTTTCTTT
CASSTGTYTEAFF
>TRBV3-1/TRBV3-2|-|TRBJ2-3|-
TGTGCCAGCAGCGATTCCGGGACAAAGACGGAAGATACGCAGTATTTT
CASSDSGTKTEDTQYF
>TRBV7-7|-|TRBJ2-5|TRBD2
TGTGCTAGCAGCCCGGGACTAGCGGGAGAGACCCAGTACTTC
CASSPGLAGETQYF
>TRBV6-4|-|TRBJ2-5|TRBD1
TGTGCCAGCAGTGAGAACAGGGGAGAGACCCAGTACTTC
CASSENRGETQYF
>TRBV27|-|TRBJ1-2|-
TGTGCCAGCAGTTTATCTCGGTCAGGCTTTAATGGCTACACCTTC
CASSLSRSGFNGYTF
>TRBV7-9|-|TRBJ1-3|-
TGTGCCAGCAGCTTAGGGGCAGGGGACTCTGGAAACACCATATATTTT
CASSLGAGDSGNTIYF
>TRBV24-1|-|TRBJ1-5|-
TGTGCCACCAGTGATTCTCAGGTTAGCAATCAGCCCCAGCATTTT
CATSDSQVSNQPQHF
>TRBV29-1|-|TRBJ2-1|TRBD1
TGCAGCGCCGATTCCGGGACAGGGACTGCTGAGCAGTTCTTC
CSADSGTGTAEQFF
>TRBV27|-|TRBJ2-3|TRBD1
TGTCTTTCGAAAATCCGACAGGGGTGGACAGATACGCAGTATTTT
CLSKIRQGWTDTQYF
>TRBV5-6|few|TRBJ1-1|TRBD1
TGTGCCAGCAGCCTAGGGACAGGGAGAGTGAACACTGAAGCTTTCTTT
CASSLGTGRVNTEAFF
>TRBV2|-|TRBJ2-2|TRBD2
TGTGCCAGCAGGGGGACTAGCGGGAACACCGGGGAGCTGTTTTTT
CASRGTSGNTGELFF
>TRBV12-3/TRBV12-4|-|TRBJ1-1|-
TGTGCCAGCAGAATCGGGGGTTCTGAAGCTTTCTTT
CASRIGGSEAFF
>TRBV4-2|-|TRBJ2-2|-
TGTGCCAGCAGCCAGGCAGGAGGTTCCCCCGGGGAGCTGTTTTTT
CASSQAGGSPGELFF
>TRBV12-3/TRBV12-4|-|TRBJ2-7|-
TGTGCCAGCAGTTTCCCAGGGGGGGAGCAGTACTTC
CASSFPGGEQYF
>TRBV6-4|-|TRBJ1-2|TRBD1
TGTGCCAGCAGACCTACAGGGGAGGCCTATGGCTACACCTTC
CASRPTGEAYGYTF
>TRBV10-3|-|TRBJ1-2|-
TGTGCCATCAGTGAGGACAGGAACTATGGCTACACCTTC
CAISEDRNYGYTF
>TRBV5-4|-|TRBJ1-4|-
TGTGCCAGCAGCTTGGTAGGGGCTAATGAAAAACTGTTTTTT
CASSLVGANEKLFF
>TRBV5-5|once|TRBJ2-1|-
TGTGCCAGCAGCTTGGTACAGGGCACCTACAATGAGCAGTTCTTC
CASSLVQGTYNEQFF
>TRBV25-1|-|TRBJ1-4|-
TGTGCCAGCAGTGAGGCGGGCAGACTCCTTAATGAAAAACTGTTTTTT
CASSEAGRLLNEKLFF
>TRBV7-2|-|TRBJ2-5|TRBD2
TGTGCCAGCAGCTTTTCGGGGGGTTGGGGAGAGACCCAGTACTTC
CASSFSGGWGETQYF
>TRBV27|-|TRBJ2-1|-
TGTGCCAGCAGTTTTGGAGGGGGCAGTGAGCAGTTCTTC
CASSFGGGSEQFF
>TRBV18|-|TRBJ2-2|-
TGTGCCAGCTCACTCAGACAGTCCCCTCTGAACACCGGGGAGCTGTTTTTT
CASSLRQSPLNTGELFF
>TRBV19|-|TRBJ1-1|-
TGTGCCAGTAGTGCGACAGGTCTAAAGGTACGGGAAGCTTTCTTT
CASSATGLKVREAFF
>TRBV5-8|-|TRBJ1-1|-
TGTGCCAGCAGCTTGGATGGGACCTCGGAGGGCACTGAAGCTTTCTTT
CASSLDGTSEGTEAFF
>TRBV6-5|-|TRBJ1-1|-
TGTGCCAGCAGGCTGCGGGAACAGGTTCAAGCTTTCTTT
CASRLREQVQAFF
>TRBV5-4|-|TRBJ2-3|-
TGTGCCAGCAGCCCTTGGGCGGGTACAGATACGCAGTATTTT
CASSPWAGTDTQYF
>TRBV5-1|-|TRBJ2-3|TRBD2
TGCGCCAGCAGCCCGCCCGGGACTAGCGGAACAGATACGCAGTATTTT
CASSPPGTSGTDTQYF
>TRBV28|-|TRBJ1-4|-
TGTGCCAGCTTTCGGGGAACTGAAAAACTGTTTTTT
CASFRGTEKLFF
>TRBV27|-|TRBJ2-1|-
TGTGCCAGCAGTTTCGGACAGTACAATGAGCAGTTCTTC
CASSFGQYNEQFF
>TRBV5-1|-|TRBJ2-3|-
TGCGCCAGCAGCTTGGGCGAAGCACGAACTTACACAGATACGCAGTATTTT
CASSLGEARTYTDTQYF
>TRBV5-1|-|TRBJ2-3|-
TGCGCCAGCAGCTTGGGGTGGGGCGCAAATACGCAGTATTTT
CASSLGWGANTQYF
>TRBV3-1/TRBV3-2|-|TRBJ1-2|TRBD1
TGTGCCAGCAGCCAAGATATGGGACAGGGTAGTGATGGCTACACCTTC
CASSQDMGQGSDGYTF
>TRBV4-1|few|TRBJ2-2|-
TGCGCCAGCAACCCCACAGGGAACACCGGGGAGCTGTTTTTT
CASNPTGNTGELFF
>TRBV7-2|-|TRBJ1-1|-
TGTGCCAGCAGCTTACACCGGGTGGAGTTGAACACTGAAGCTTTCTTT
CASSLHRVELNTEAFF
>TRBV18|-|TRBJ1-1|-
TGTGCCAGCTCACCACTTGATCTCTCGGGGGGGACTGAAGCTTTCTTT
CASSPLDLSGGTEAFF
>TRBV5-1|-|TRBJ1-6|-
TGCGCCAGCAGCTTGGAGGGCAGGGGATGGAATTCACCCCTCCACTTT
CASSLEGRGWNSPLHF
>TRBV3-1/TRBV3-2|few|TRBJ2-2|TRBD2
TGTGCCAGCAGCCAAAGGACTAGCGTATACGGGGAGCTGTTTTTT
CASSQRTSVYGELFF
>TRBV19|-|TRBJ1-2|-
TGTGCCAGTACTGAGGAGTCAGGGGACTATGGCTACACCTTC
CASTEESGDYGYTF
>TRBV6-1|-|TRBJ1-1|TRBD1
TGTGCCAGCAGTGAGGACAGGGACCGAAGCGCTTTCTTT
CASSEDRDRSAFF